Below are 19 T cell receptor beta chains sequenced from a single sample in a study of vaccination effects on CD4 cells after COVID-19. Their cognate antigens are unknown. Profiled with immunoSEQ multiplex PCR; TCRdb holds only in-frame clones, not every one. The table includes tens of thousands of clones, 73% detected once. Sequencing in the ViraFEST assay came after antigen-specific CD4+ T cells had been expanded with viral peptide pools, which were used to stimulate PBMC. Culture lasted about nine days before CD4+ T cell isolation. Vaccinees lacked prior SARS-CoV-2 infection and tested negative for nucleocapsid antibodies. The sample was CD4+ T cells from PBMCs cultured with HCoV-OC43 spike peptides, taken before COVID-19 vaccination. The subset here: HCoV-OC43 spike overlapping peptide pool stimulation. These receptors all stem from a human donor who received a COVID-19 vaccine.

Worth noting for this clone: The DNA is left out, because the CDR3 cannot be placed on it with certainty; the CDR3 is given as TCRdb lists it. The CDR3 is CASSSSDGYEAFF. The gene calls are TRBV12-3 or TRBV12-4 and TRBJ1-1. The CDR3 length equals 13 residues, ends included.

This chain joins TRBV3-1 (or the pseudogene TRBV3-2) and TRBJ2-1; D may be TRBD2 (5 bases). This CDR3 has 18 residues. Germline loops: CDR1 LGHDT, CDR2 YNNKEL (reference sequence). V was shortened by 1 base and J by 6 bases, with 22 bases between the two germline ends. CDR3 in amino acids: CASSQARRGWTYSNEQFF. The CDR3 DNA follows: TGTGCCAGCAGCCAAGCCCGGAGAGGGTGGACGTACAGCAATGAGCAGTTCTTC.

The chain's CDR3 is CASSQFGATGELFF. The CDR3 coding sequence is TGTGCCAGCAGCCAATTTGGGGCCACCGGGGAGCTGTTTTTT. The rearrangement links TRBV3-1 (or the pseudogene TRBV3-2) to TRBJ2-2; tentative D call: TRBD1 (5 bases). The germline CDR1 and CDR2 sequences are LGHDT and YNNKEL (reference sequence). The CDR3 spans 14 residues. Trimming took off 2 bases at V and 4 bases at J, with 8 bases between the two ends.

The CDR3 nucleotides are TGTGCCAGCAGCTCCACAGGGGGCCTTAGGTACAATGAGCAGTTCTTC. Protein product: CASSSTGGLRYNEQFF. The V and J genes are TRBV5-6 and TRBJ2-1, with TRBD1 identical over 9 bases. Trimming took 3 bases from V and 4 from J; bases not matched to a gene: 8. The germline gives CDR1 SGHDT, CDR2 YYEEEE. The CDR3 loop spans 16 amino acids.

The chain joins TRBV18 to TRBJ2-3; D is possibly TRBD1 or TRBD2 (6 bases each). CDR3 length equals 16 residues. From germline, CDR1 is KGHSH and CDR2 LQKENI. V lost 3 bases, J lost 3 bases, and 16 bases lay in between. The CDR3 reads CASSPQWGARTDTQYF. As DNA, the CDR3 is TGTGCCAGCTCACCTCAGTGGGGGGCTCGAACAGATACGCAGTATTTT.

This clone appeared once. The chain couples TRBV12-2 to TRBJ2-7; TRBD2, the D gene given by the table, was not confirmed from the DNA. TRBV12-2 is assigned pseudogene status. This CDR3 region has 15 residues. CDR3 residues: CASRLAGGGSYEQYF. DNA for the CDR3: TGTGCAAGTCGCTTAGCGGGGGGAGGGTCCTACGAGCAGTACTTC.

This chain joins TRBV3-1 (or the pseudogene TRBV3-2) and TRBJ1-2; D might be TRBD1 (5 bases). The CDR3 spans 16 residues. Trimming took off 5 bases at V and 0 bases at J, with 16 bases between the two ends. Germline loops: CDR1 LGHDT, CDR2 YNNKEL (reference sequence). The CDR3 DNA reads as TGTGCCAGCAGCAAAACACCGGGGACTTCTAACTATGGCTACACCTTC. Its translation is CASSKTPGTSNYGYTF.

This chain connects TRBV15 to TRBJ2-2; 12 nucleotides match TRBD2. This CDR3 comprises 16 residues. The trim removed 2 bases at V and 5 bases at J, leaving 3 bases unmatched. Germline CDR1 LNHNV, CDR2 YYDKDF (reference sequence). The CDR3 nucleotides read TGTGCCACCAGCAGATTCGGACTAGCGGGGACCGGGGAGCTGTTTTTT. This sequence encodes CATSRFGLAGTGELFF.

The CDR3 loop is CASSRWDSLATDTQYF. The CDR3 DNA is TGTGCCAGCAGCCGATGGGACTCCCTAGCCACAGATACGCAGTATTTT. V is TRBV3-1 (or the pseudogene TRBV3-2) and J is TRBJ2-3; perhaps TRBD2 as D (6 bases). The CDR3 loop spans 16 amino acids. V was clipped by 4 bases and J by 2 bases, with 16 bases between them. In germline, CDR1 is LGHDT, CDR2 YNNKEL (reference sequence).

J is TRBJ1-2 and V is TRBV5-1; D is undetermined. The germline gives CDR1 SGHRS, CDR2 YFSETQ. The CDR3 consists of 12 residues. V was shortened by 4 bases and J by 0 bases, with 4 bases between the two germline ends. The DNA for the CDR3 is TGCGCCAGCAGCCGGACTAACTATGGCTACACCTTC. It specifies CASSRTNYGYTF. The full variable domain, completed using reference TRBV5-1 and TRBJ1-2, is KAGVTQTPRYLIKTRGQQVTLSCSPISGHRSVSWYQQTPGQGLQFLFEYFSETQRNKGNFPGRFSGRQFSNSRSEMNVSTLELGDSALYLCASSRTNYGYTFGSGTRLTVV.

The genes are TRBV10-3 and TRBJ2-1, with 10 bases lining up with TRBD2. The junction had 11 bases not matched to a gene; V was cut back by 2 bases and J by 10 bases. From germline, CDR1 is ENHRY and CDR2 SYGVKD. The CDR3 runs to 16 residues. The chain's CDR3 is CAISETRSTSGTEQFF. CDR3 coding DNA: TGTGCCATCAGTGAGACCAGATCCACTAGCGGGACCGAGCAGTTCTTC.

This sequence joins TRBV5-8 and TRBJ1-6; TRBD1 matches 7 bases. CDR3 length: 13 residues. CDR1 is SGHTS and CDR2 is YDEGEE in the germline V gene. The J segment lost 11 bases and the V segment lost 8 bases, leaving 10 bases of the junction unmatched. DNA of the CDR3: TGTGCCAGTCAGACAGGGAGTGGGGCACCCCTCCACTTT. Translated: CASQTGSGAPLHF.

This clone was seen only once. The chain uses TRBV12-3 or TRBV12-4 and TRBJ2-1; TRBD2 matches 13 bases. The CDR3 length is 13 residues. V was pared by 7 bases and J by 9 bases, with 3 bases of the junction left unmatched. The CDR3 sequence is CASIRTSGGEQFF. DNA of the CDR3: TGTGCCAGCATCAGGACTAGCGGGGGTGAGCAGTTCTTC.

This clone appeared a single time. This sequence joins TRBV5-6 and TRBJ2-5; possible D gene TRBD2, 6 bases. Germline lookup yields CDR1 SGHDT and CDR2 YYEEEE. CDR3 length: 13 amino acids. The ends were cut back, 5 bases at V and 5 bases at J, with 13 bases in the middle. CDR3 coding DNA: TGTGCCAGCAGTTATCGGGGGTGGGAGACCCAGTACTTC. Its translation: CASSYRGWETQYF. Together with reference TRBV5-6 and TRBJ2-5, the CDR3 gives the full variable domain: DAGVTQSPTHLIKTRGQQVTLRCSPKSGHDTVSWYQQALGQGPQFIFQYYEEEERQRGNFPDRFSGHQFPNYSSELNVNALLLGDSALYLCASSYRGWETQYFGPGTRLLVL.

The rearrangement uses TRBV5-1 and TRBJ1-2, with 10 bases that match TRBD1. The CDR3 spans 14 residues. Germline V gives CDR1 SGHRS, CDR2 YFSETQ. The V segment lost 4 bases and the J segment 5 bases; nucleotides outside the gene matches: 5. The CDR3 spells CASSPGQGNYGYTF. Here the CDR3 DNA reads TGCGCCAGCAGCCCGGGACAGGGGAATTATGGCTACACCTTC.

This rearrangement joins TRBV2 to TRBJ1-5; D is perhaps TRBD1 (5 bases). From germline, CDR1 is SNHLY and CDR2 FYNNEI. V was trimmed by 8 bases and J by 7 bases, leaving 15 bases between them. CDR3 length: 13 amino acids. The CDR3 nucleotides read TGTGCCAGCGTCCTAGGGTGGGGGCAGCCCCAGCATTTT. Translating gives CASVLGWGQPQHF. Drawing the rest from reference TRBV2 and TRBJ1-5, the complete variable domain is EPEVTQTPSHQVTQMGQEVILRCVPISNHLYFYWYRQILGQKVEFLVSFYNNEISEKSEIFDDQFSVERPDGSNFTLKIRSTKLEDSAMYFCASVLGWGQPQHFGDGTRLSIL.

J is TRBJ1-5 and V is TRBV27, with D possibly matching TRBD1 (5 bases). Trimming removed 6 bases at V and 0 bases at J, with 18 bases between. Germline values: CDR1 MNHEY, CDR2 SMNVEV (reference sequence). The CDR3 has 17 amino acids. Here the CDR3 DNA reads TGTGCCAGCAGACTCCCCCTCAAGACAGTTAGCAATCAGCCCCAGCATTTT. Translation: CASRLPLKTVSNQPQHF.

This rearrangement joins TRBV3-1 (or the pseudogene TRBV3-2) to TRBJ2-2; a weak D match, TRBD2 (5 bases). The germline V gene has CDR1 LGHDT and CDR2 YNNKEL (reference sequence). The V gene lost 4 bases and the J gene lost 6 bases, with 12 bases spanning the gap. CDR3 length: 14 residues. CDR3 loop: CASSPGVAAGELFF. CDR3 nucleotides: TGTGCCAGCAGCCCCGGGGTAGCTGCCGGGGAGCTGTTTTTT.

The CDR3: CASSRRDSTYNSPLHF. The CDR3 coding sequence is TGTGCCAGCAGCCGGAGGGACTCCACGTATAATTCACCCCTCCACTTT. The J gene is TRBJ1-6, the V gene TRBV7-8, with D possibly matching TRBD1 (5 bases). CDR3 size: 16 residues. Germline CDR1 SGHVS, CDR2 FQNEAQ. The V gene lost 5 bases and the J gene lost 4 bases, with 15 bases spanning the gap. The whole variable domain, remainder taken from reference TRBV7-8 and TRBJ1-6, is GAGVSQSPRYKVAKRGQDVALRCDPISGHVSLFWYQQALGQGPEFLTYFQNEAQLDKSGLPSDRFFAERPEGSVSTLKIQRTQQEDSAVYLCASSRRDSTYNSPLHFGNGTRLTVT.